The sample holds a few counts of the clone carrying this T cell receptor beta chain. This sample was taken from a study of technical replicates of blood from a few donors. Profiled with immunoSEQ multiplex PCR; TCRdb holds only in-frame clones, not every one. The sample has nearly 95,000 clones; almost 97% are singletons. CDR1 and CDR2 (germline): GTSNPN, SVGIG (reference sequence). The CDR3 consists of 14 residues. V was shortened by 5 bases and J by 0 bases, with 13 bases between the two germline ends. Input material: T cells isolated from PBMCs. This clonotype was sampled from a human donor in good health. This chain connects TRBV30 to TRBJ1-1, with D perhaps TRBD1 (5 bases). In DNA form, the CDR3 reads TGTGCCTGGGGGGGAGGCAACTTGAACACTGAAGCTTTCTTT. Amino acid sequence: CAWGGGNLNTEAFF.